This note documents a single T cell receptor (beta chain) sequence. Antigen: not known. Losses at the gene ends were 5 bases for V and 5 bases for J; bases not matched to a gene: 6. The germline CDR1 and CDR2 sequences are SGHRS and YFSETQ. The CDR3 totals 13 residues. Clones were read by immunoSEQ multiplex PCR, and TCRdb kept only the in-frame ones, dropping some. Among 6,800 or so clones listed, 60% to 80% were seen once. The data stem from a study of CD8 T cell repertoires and HIV-1 epitope variants. Whole-study context: The baseline condition was 1M T cells left uncultured.

Study observations and caveats: Eight to ten TCR beta clonotypes were antigen-specific, six apparently recognizing autologous or escape variants. Nef KF9 drew about five clonotypes and HW9 one, without TAALDMSHF responses.

The sample consisted of cultured CD8+ T cells derived from PBMCs. This sequence joins TRBV5-1 and TRBJ1-1; 7 nucleotides match TRBD1. The TCR sequence derives from a male donor with HIV. CDR3 protein: CASRGEGATEAFF. The DNA of the CDR3 is TGCGCCAGCAGGGGGGAGGGGGCAACTGAAGCTTTCTTT.